Listed below are T cell receptor beta chains from one sample, sequenced in a study of a mutant IDH1 vaccine in newly diagnosed glioma. Some clones are missing from TCRdb's copy, which holds only in-frame ones; the method was immunoSEQ multiplex PCR. The profile shows roughly 120,000 clones, 75% to 90% of them singletons. No antigen has been assigned to these receptors. Material: PBMCs, obtained from a glioma patient whose treatment included an IDH1 peptide vaccine. The receptors come from a woman aged 45-65 years with glioma. CDR3s include the opening cysteine and the closing phenylalanine or tryptophan. Each record gives: D gene, clone size, J gene, V gene, CDR3 protein, CDR3 DNA. A D gene is named only where the DNA matches it firmly. Only some rows state a clone size, as once, few, many or a class for expanded clones.

.,.,TRBJ1-5,TRBV28,CASREPTEAQPQHF,TGTGCCAGCAGAGAACCGACGGAGGCGCAGCCCCAGCATTTT
TRBD2,.,TRBJ2-2,TRBV27,CASRRLSGRSDGELFF,TGTGCCAGCAGACGCCTTAGCGGGAGATCCGACGGGGAGCTGTTTTTT
.,.,TRBJ2-2,TRBV25-1,CASNTGTSNTGELFF,TGTGCCAGCAACACCGGGACTTCGAACACCGGGGAGCTGTTTTTT
TRBD1,.,TRBJ2-7,TRBV9,CASSPGQGGLYEQYF,TGTGCCAGCAGCCCCGGACAGGGAGGACTGTACGAGCAGTACTTC
.,.,TRBJ2-7,TRBV11-2,CASSSTQGAYEQYF,TGTGCCAGCAGCTCCACCCAGGGCGCCTACGAGCAGTACTTC
TRBD2,.,TRBJ2-7,TRBV19,CASSAREAGGGEQYF,TGTGCCAGTAGTGCCCGGGAAGCGGGAGGCGGCGAGCAGTACTTC
.,.,TRBJ1-5,TRBV18,CASSYSGQLNQPQHF,TGTGCCAGCTCATACTCCGGACAGCTCAATCAGCCCCAGCATTTT
.,.,TRBJ2-3,TRBV19,CASSPTTSTDTQYF,TGTGCCAGTAGTCCAACAACTAGCACAGATACGCAGTATTTT
TRBD1,few,TRBJ2-1,TRBV6-5,CASSRTGIDNEQFF,TGTGCCAGCAGCCGGACAGGGATCGACAATGAGCAGTTCTTC
.,once,TRBJ2-7,TRBV27,CASSSSWGAVSYEQYF,TGTGCCAGCAGCTCATCGTGGGGGGCCGTCTCCTACGAGCAGTACTTC
.,.,TRBJ2-7,TRBV5-1,CASSNPPSSYEQYF,TGCGCCAGCAGCAATCCACCGAGCTCCTACGAGCAGTACTTC
TRBD1,.,TRBJ2-7,TRBV27,CASSLNRGSYEQYF,TGTGCCAGCAGTTTGAACAGGGGGTCCTACGAGCAGTACTTC
.,.,TRBJ1-1,TRBV30,CAWMLPNTEAFF,TGTGCCTGGATGCTCCCGAACACTGAAGCTTTCTTT
.,.,TRBJ1-6,TRBV10-3,CAISDRGGSNNSPLHF,TGTGCCATCAGTGACCGGGGAGGGAGCAATAATTCACCCCTCCACTTT
TRBD1,.,TRBJ1-5,TRBV15,CATSTGQGGSNQPQHF,TGTGCCACCAGCACCGGACAGGGCGGCAGCAATCAGCCCCAGCATTTT
.,.,TRBJ2-5,TRBV7-6,CASSLGYSRETQYF,TGTGCCAGCAGCTTAGGCTACTCCAGAGAGACCCAGTACTTC
.,.,TRBJ2-2,TRBV5-1,CASSPDPGPGTGELFF,TGCGCCAGCAGCCCGGACCCAGGGCCGGGCACCGGGGAGCTGTTTTTT
TRBD2,.,TRBJ2-5,TRBV10-3,CAISESTSGSGETQYF,TGTGCCATCAGTGAGTCGACTAGCGGGAGTGGTGAGACCCAGTACTTC
.,.,TRBJ2-1,TRBV18,CASSPPLASSYNEQFF,TGTGCCAGCTCACCACCCCTAGCGTCCTCCTACAATGAGCAGTTCTTC
.,.,TRBJ2-7,TRBV6-5,CASSYHEEQYF,TGTGCCAGCAGTTACCACGAAGAGCAGTACTTC
.,.,TRBJ2-7,TRBV7-2,CASSLLVDYEQYF,TGTGCCAGCAGCTTATTGGTCGACTACGAGCAGTACTTC
TRBD2,.,TRBJ2-5,TRBV27,CASSPRAGGETQYF,TGTGCCAGCAGTCCTCGAGCGGGAGGAGAGACCCAGTACTTC
TRBD1,.,TRBJ2-2,TRBV6-5,CASSSDRGNTGELFF,TGTGCCAGCAGTTCCGACAGGGGGAACACCGGGGAGCTGTTTTTT
TRBD2,.,TRBJ2-1,TRBV29-1,CSVAWGGYEQFF,TGCAGCGTTGCTTGGGGGGGGTATGAGCAGTTCTTC
.,.,TRBJ2-5,TRBV7-9,CASSLAETQYF,TGTGCCAGCAGCTTGGCGGAGACCCAGTACTTC
TRBD2,once,TRBJ2-5,TRBV5-4,CASSLDLSSGGMQETQYF,TGTGCCAGCAGCTTGGATTTGTCTAGCGGAGGTATGCAAGAGACCCAGTACTTC
.,.,TRBJ2-7,TRBV11-2,CASSLDAAIYEQYF,TGTGCCAGCAGCTTAGATGCGGCCATCTACGAGCAGTACTTC
TRBD2,.,TRBJ2-7,TRBV4-2,CASSQVQGGAGEQYF,TGTGCCAGCAGCCAAGTCCAGGGAGGGGCGGGCGAGCAGTACTTC
.,.,TRBJ1-5,TRBV4-2,CASSPGSLDLGNQPQHF,TGTGCCAGCAGCCCAGGGTCGCTAGATCTGGGCAATCAGCCCCAGCATTTT
.,.,TRBJ2-1,TRBV5-6,CASSYLMNEQFF,TGTGCCAGCAGCTACCTAATGAATGAGCAGTTCTTC
.,.,TRBJ1-2,TRBV7-8,CASSFDWLGYTF,TGTGCCAGCAGCTTTGACTGGTTAGGCTACACCTTC